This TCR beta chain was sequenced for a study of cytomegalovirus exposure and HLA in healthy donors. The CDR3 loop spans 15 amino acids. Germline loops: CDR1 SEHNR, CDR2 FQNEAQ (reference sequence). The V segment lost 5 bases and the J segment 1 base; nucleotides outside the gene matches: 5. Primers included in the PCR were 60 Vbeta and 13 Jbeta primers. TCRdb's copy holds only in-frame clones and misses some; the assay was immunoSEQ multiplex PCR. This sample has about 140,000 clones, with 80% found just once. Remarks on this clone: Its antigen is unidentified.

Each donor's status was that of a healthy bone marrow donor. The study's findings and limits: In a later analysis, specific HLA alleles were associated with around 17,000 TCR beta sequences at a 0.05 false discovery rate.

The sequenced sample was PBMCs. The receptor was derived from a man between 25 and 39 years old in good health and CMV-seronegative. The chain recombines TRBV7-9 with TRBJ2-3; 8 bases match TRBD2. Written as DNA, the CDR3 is TGTGCCAGCAGCACCGCGGGGGGCCGCACAGATACGCAGTATTTT. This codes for CASSTAGGRTDTQYF.